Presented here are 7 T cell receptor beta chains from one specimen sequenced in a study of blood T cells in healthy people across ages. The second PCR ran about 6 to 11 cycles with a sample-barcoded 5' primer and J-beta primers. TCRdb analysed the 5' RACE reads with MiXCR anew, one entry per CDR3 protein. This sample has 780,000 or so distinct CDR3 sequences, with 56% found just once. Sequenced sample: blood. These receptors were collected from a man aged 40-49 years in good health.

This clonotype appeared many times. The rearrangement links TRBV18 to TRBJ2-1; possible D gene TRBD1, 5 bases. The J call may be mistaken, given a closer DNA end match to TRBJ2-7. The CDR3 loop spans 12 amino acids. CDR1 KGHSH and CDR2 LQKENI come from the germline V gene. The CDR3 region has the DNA TGTGCCAGCTCACCACAGGACAATGAGCAGTACTTC. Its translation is CASSPQDNEQYF.

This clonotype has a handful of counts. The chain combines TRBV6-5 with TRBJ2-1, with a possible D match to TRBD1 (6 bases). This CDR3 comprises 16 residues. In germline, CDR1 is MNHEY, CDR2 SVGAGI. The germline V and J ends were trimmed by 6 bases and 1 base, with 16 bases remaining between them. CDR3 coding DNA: TGTGCCAGCAGCAGAACTCAGGGGAATTCCTACAATGAGCAGTTCTTC. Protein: CASSRTQGNSYNEQFF.

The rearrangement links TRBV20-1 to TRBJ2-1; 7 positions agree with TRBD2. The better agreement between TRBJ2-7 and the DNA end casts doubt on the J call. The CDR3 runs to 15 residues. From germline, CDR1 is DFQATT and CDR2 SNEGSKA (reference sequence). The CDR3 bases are TGCAGTGCTAGAGTGCCTAGCGGAAAATCCTACGAGCAGTACTTC. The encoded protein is CSARVPSGKSYEQYF.

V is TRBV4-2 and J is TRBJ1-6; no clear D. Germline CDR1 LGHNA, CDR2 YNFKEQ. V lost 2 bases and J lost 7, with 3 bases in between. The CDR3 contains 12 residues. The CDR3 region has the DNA TGTGCCAGCAGCCAACGAAATTCACCCCTCCACTTT. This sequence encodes CASSQRNSPLHF.

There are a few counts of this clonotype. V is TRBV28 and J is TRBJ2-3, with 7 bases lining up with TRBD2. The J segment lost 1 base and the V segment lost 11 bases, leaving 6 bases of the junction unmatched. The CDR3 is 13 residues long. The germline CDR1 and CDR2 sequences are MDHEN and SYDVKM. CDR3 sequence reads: CAESSGRTDTQYF. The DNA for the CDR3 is TGTGCCGAATCTAGCGGCCGCACAGATACGCAGTATTTT.

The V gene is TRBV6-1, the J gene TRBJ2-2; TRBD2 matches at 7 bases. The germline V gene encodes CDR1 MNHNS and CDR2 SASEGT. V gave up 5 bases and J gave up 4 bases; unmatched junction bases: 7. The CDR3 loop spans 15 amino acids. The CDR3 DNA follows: TGTGCCAGCAGTCCCTGGACTAGGGTCACCGGGGAGCTGTTTTTT. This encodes CASSPWTRVTGELFF.

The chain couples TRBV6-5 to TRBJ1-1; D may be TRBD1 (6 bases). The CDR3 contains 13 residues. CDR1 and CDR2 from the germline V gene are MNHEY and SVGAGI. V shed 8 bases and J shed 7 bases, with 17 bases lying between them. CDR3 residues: CASSNTGTFEAFF. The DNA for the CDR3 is TGTGCCAGCTCAAATACCGGGACATTTGAAGCTTTCTTT.